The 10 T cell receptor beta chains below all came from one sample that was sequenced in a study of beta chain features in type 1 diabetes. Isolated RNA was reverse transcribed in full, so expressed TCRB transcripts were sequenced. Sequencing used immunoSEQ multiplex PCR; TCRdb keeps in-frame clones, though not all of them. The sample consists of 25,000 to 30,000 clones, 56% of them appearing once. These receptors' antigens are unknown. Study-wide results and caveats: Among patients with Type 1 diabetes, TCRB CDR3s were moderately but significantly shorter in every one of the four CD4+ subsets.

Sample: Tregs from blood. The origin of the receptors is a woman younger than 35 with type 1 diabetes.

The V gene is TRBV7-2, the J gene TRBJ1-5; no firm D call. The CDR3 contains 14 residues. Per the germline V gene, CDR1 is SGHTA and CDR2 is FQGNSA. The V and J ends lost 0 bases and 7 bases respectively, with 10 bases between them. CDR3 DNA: TGTGCCAGCAGCTTAGCTCCGGGGATCCAGCCCCAGCATTTT. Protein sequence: CASSLAPGIQPQHF.

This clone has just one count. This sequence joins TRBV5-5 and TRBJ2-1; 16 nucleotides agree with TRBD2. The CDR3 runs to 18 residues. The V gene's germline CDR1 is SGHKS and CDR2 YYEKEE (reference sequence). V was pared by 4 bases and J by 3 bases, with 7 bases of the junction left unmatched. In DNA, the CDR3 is TGTGCCAGCAGCCCGGGACTAGCGGGAGGGACCGTCTACAATGAGCAGTTCTTC. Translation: CASSPGLAGGTVYNEQFF.

CDR3 protein: CASSQEDRGSGYTF. The CDR3, as DNA: TGCGCCAGCAGCCAAGAGGACAGGGGAAGCGGCTACACCTTC. This chain connects TRBV4-1 to TRBJ1-2; 9 positions agree with TRBD1. Germline trimming cut 0 bases from V and 8 bases from J; bases unmatched to any gene: 4. There are 14 residues in the CDR3. Germline V gene data show CDR1 as MGHRA and CDR2 as YSYEKL.

CDR3 in DNA: TGTGCCAGCAGCTTGGCTTCCACCGGGACTATCTCCTACGAGCAGTACTTC. It yields the protein CASSLASTGTISYEQYF. This sequence joins TRBV5-5 and TRBJ2-7, with TRBD2 matching over 7 bases. Germline loops: CDR1 SGHKS, CDR2 YYEKEE (reference sequence). J was trimmed by 0 bases and V by 0 bases; bases with no gene match: 9. The CDR3 runs to 17 residues.

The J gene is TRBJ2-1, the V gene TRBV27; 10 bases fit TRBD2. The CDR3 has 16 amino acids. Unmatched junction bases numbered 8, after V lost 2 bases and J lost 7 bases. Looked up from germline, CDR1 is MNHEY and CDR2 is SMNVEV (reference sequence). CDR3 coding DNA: TGTGCCAGCAGTTTACGGGCTAGCGGGAGAGGGAATGAGCAGTTCTTC. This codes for CASSLRASGRGNEQFF.

As DNA, the CDR3 is TGTGCCAGCAGTCACCAGGGGGCAGGCTACGAGCAGTACGTC. It is translated as CASSHQGAGYEQYV. The chain links TRBV6-1 to TRBJ2-7, with 8 bases aligning to TRBD1. Germline CDR1 reads MNHNS; CDR2 reads SASEGT. The V and J ends lost 5 bases and 3 bases, in that order; junction bases with no gene match: 6. This CDR3 comprises 14 residues.

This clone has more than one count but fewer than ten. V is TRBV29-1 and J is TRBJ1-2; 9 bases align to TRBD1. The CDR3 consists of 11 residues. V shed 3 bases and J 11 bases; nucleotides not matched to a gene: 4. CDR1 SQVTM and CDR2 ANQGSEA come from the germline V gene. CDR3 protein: CSVDDRGTYTF. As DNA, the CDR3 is TGCAGCGTTGATGACAGGGGGACGTACACCTTC.

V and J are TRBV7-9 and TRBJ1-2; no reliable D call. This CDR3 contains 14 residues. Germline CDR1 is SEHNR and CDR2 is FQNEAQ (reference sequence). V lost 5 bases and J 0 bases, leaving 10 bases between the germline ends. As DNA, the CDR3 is TGTGCCAGCAGCCTGAGCCAGGCTAACTATGGCTACACCTTC. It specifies CASSLSQANYGYTF.

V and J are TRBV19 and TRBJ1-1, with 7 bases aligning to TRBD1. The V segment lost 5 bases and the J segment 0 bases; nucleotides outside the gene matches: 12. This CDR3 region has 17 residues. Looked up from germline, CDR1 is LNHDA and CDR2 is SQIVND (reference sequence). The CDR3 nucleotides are TGTGCCAGTAGTCGAACGGGACAGTTATCTCTGAACACTGAAGCTTTCTTT. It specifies CASSRTGQLSLNTEAFF.

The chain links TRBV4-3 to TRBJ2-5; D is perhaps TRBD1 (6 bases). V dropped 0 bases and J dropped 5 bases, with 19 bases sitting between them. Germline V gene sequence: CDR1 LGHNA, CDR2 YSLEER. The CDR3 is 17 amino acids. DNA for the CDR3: TGCGCCAGCAGCCAAGAGGGGGCCGCAGGGGAGCGGGAGACCCAGTACTTC. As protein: CASSQEGAAGERETQYF.